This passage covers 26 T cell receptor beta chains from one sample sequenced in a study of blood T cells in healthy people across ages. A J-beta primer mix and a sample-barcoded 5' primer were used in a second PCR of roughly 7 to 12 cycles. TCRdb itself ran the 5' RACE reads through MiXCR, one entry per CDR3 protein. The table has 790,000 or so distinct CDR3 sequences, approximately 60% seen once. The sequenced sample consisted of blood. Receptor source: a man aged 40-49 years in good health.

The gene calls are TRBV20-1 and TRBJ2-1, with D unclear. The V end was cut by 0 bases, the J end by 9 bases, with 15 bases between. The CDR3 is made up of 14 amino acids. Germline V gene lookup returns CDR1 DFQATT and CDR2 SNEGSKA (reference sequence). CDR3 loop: CSARDLAAQAEQFF. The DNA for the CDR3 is TGCAGTGCTAGAGATCTCGCGGCCCAGGCTGAGCAGTTCTTC.

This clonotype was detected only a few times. The CDR3 protein is CASSPTGGNTEAFF. The CDR3 DNA reads TGTGCCAGCAGTCCGACAGGGGGGAACACTGAAGCTTTCTTT. This rearrangement joins TRBV7-9 to TRBJ1-1; 9 bases match TRBD1. The CDR3 is made up of 14 amino acids. Germline lookup yields CDR1 SEHNR and CDR2 FQNEAQ (reference sequence). Trimming at V came to 6 bases and at J to 1 base, leaving 3 bases not matched to a gene.

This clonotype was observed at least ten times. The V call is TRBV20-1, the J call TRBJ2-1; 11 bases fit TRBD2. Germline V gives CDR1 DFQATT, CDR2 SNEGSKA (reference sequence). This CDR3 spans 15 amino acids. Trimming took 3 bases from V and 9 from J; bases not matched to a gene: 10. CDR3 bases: TGCAGTGCTAGTGTTAGCGGGAGGGCAATCGGTGAGCAGTTCTTC. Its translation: CSASVSGRAIGEQFF.

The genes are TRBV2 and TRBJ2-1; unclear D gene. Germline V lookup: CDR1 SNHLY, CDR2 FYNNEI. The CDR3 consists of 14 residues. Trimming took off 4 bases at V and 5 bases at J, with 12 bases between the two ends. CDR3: CASSGLQYNNEQFF. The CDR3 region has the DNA TGTGCCAGCAGTGGTCTACAGTACAACAATGAGCAGTTCTTC.

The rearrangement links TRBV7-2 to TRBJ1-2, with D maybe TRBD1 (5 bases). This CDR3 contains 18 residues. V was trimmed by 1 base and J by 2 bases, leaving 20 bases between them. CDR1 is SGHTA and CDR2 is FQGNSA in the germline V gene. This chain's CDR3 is CASSLVGGRLVLNYGYTF. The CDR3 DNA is TGTGCCAGCAGCTTAGTTGGGGGTCGCTTGGTTTTGAACTATGGCTACACCTTC.

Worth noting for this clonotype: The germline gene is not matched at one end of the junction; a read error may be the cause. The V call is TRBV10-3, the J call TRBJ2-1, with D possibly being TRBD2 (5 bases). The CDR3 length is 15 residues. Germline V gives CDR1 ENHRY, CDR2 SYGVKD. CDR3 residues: CAISENPSSYNVQFF. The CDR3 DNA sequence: TGTGCCATCAGTGAAAACCCTAGCTCCTACAATGTGCAGTTCTTC.

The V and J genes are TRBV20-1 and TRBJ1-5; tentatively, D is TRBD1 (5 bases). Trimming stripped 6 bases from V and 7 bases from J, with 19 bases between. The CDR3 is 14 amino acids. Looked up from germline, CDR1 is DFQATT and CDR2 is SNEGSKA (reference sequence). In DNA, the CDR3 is TGCAGTGCCAAAAGTGGAGGGACCGGACAGCCCCAGCATTTT. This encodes CSAKSGGTGQPQHF.

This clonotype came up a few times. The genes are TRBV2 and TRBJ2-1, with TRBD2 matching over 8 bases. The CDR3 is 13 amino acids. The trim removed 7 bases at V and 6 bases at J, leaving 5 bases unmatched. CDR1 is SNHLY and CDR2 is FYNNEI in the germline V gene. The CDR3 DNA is TGTGCCAGCAAACTAGCGGCGTCCAATGAGCAGTTCTTC. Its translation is CASKLAASNEQFF.

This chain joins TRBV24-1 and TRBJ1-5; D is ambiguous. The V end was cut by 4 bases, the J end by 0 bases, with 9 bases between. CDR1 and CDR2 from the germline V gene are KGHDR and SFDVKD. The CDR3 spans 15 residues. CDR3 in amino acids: CATSDNTLSNQPQHF. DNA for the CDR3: TGTGCCACCAGTGACAATACACTTAGCAATCAGCCCCAGCATTTT.

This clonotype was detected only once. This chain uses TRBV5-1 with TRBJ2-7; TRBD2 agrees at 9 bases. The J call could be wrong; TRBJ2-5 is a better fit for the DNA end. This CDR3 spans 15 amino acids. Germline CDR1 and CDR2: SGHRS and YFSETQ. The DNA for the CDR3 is TGCGCCAGCAGTCGGGGACTAGCTTCTCCAGAGACCCAGTACTTC. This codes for CASSRGLASPETQYF.

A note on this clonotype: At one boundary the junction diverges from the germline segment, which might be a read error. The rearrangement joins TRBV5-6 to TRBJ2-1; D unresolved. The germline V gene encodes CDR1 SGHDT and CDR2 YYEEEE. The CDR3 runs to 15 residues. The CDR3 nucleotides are TGTGCCAGCAGCTTGGGCGTAAGCTCCTACAAGGAGCAGTTCTTC. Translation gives CASSLGVSSYKEQFF. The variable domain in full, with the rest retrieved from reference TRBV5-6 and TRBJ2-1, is DAGVTQSPTHLIKTRGQQVTLRCSPKSGHDTVSWYQQALGQGPQFIFQYYEEEERQRGNFPDRFSGHQFPNYSSELNVNALLLGDSALYLCASSLGVSSYKEQFFGPGTRLTVL.

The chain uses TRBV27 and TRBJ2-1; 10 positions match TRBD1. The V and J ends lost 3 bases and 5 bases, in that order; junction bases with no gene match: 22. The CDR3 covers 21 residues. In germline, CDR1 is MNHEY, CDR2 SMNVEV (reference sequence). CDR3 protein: CASSFLTGTGVLAGLNNEQFF. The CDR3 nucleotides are TGTGCCAGCAGTTTCCTGACCGGGACAGGGGTTCTAGCGGGCCTAAACAATGAGCAGTTCTTC.

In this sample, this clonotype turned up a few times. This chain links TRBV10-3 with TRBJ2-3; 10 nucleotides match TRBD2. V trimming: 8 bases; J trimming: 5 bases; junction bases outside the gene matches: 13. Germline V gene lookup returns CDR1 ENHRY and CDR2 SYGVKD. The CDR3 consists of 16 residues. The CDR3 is CAISLSGSGGIDTQYF. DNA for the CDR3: TGTGCCATCTCACTCTCGGGTAGCGGGGGGATAGATACGCAGTATTTT.

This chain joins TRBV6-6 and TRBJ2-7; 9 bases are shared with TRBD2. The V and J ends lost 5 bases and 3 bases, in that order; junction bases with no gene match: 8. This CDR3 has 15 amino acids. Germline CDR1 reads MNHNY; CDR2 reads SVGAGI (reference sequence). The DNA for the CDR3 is TGTGCCAGCAGTCAGACTAGCGGACCTCGCTACGAGCAGTACTTC. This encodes CASSQTSGPRYEQYF.

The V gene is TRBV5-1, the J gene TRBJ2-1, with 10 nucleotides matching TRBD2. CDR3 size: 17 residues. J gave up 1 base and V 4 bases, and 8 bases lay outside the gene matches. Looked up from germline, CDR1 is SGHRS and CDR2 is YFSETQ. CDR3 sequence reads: CASSRAQTSGSYNEQFF. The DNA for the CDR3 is TGCGCCAGCAGCCGCGCGCAGACTAGCGGGTCCTACAATGAGCAGTTCTTC.

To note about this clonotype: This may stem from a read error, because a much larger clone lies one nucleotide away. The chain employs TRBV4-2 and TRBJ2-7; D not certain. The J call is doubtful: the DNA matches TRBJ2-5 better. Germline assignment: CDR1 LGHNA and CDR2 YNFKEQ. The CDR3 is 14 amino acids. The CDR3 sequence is CVSSHDGRGETQYF. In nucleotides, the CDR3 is TGTGTCAGCAGCCATGACGGGCGTGGGGAGACCCAGTACTTC.

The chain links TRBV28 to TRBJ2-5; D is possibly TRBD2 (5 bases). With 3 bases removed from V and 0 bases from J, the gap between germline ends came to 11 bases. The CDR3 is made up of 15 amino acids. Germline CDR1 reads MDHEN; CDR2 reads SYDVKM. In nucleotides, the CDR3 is TGTGCCAGCAGTTTGATGGGGAGTAACCAAGAGACCCAGTACTTC. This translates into CASSLMGSNQETQYF.

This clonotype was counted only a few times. The CDR3 is CATSRERKGIYNEQFF. In nucleotides, the CDR3 is TGTGCCACCAGCAGAGAAAGGAAGGGCATCTACAATGAGCAGTTCTTC. V and J are TRBV15 and TRBJ2-1; no clear D gene. Germline-derived CDR1 and CDR2 are LNHNV and YYDKDF (reference sequence). V lost 0 bases, J lost 3 bases, and 12 bases lay in between. This CDR3 comprises 16 residues. Full variable domain (remainder filled in from reference TRBV15 and TRBJ2-1): DAMVIQNPRYQVTQFGKPVTLSCSQTLNHNVMYWYQQKSSQAPKLLFHYYDKDFNNEADTPDNFQSRRPNTSFCFLDIRSPGLGDTAMYLCATSRERKGIYNEQFFGPGTRLTVL.

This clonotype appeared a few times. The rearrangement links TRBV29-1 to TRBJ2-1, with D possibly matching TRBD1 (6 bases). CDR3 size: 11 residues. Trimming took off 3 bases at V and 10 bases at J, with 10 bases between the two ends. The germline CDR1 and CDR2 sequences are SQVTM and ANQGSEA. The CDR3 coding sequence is TGCAGCGTTGAGAGGGGGAGAGAGCAGTTCTTC. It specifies CSVERGREQFF.

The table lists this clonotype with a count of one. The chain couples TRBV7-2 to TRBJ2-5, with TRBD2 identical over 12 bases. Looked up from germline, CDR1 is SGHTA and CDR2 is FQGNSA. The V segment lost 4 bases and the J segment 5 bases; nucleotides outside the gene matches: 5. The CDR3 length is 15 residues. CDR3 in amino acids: CASSSSGRVSETQYF. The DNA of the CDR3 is TGTGCCAGCAGCTCTAGCGGGAGGGTCTCGGAGACCCAGTACTTC.

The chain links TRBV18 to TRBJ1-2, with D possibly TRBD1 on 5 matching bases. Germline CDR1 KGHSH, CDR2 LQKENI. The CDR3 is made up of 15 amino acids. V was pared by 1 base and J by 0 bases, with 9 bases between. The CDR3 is CASSPLDRTNYGYTF. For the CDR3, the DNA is TGTGCCAGCTCACCACTAGACAGAACTAACTATGGCTACACCTTC.

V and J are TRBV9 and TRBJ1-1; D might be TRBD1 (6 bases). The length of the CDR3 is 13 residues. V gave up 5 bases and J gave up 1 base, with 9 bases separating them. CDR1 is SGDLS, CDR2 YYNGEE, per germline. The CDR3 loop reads CASSRTANTEAFF. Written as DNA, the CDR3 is TGTGCCAGCAGTAGGACAGCGAACACTGAAGCTTTCTTT.

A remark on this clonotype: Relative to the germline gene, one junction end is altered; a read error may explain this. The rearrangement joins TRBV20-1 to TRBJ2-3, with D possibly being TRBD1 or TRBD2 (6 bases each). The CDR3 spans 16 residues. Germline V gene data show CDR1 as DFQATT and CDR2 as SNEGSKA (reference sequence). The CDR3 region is CSTRSGAPRRADTQYF. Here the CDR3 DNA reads TGCAGTACTAGGTCGGGGGCCCCCCGCCGCGCAGATACGCAGTATTTT.

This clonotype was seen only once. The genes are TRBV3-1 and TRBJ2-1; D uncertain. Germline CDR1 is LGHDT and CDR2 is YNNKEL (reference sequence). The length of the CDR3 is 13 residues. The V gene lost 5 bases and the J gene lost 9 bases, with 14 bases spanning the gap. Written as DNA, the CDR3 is TGTGCCAGCAGCTCCCGGGCGTCCGGTGAGCAGTTCTTC. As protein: CASSSRASGEQFF.

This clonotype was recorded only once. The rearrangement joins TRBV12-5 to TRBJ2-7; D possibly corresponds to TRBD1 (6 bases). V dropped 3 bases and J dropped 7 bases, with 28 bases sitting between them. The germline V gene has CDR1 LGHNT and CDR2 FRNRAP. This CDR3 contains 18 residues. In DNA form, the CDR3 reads TGTGCTAGTGGTTTTGTAGGGGGTGAGGGAGTCACCTACAATGAGCAGTACTTC. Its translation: CASGFVGGEGVTYNEQYF.

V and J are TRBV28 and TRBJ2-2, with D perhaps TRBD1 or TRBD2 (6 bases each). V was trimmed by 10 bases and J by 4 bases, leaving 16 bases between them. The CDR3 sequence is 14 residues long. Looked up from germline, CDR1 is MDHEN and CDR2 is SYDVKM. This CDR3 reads CATWGALATGELFF. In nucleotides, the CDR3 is TGTGCCACCTGGGGGGCGTTGGCCACCGGGGAGCTGTTTTTT. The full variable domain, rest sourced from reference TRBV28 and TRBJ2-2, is DVKVTQSSRYLVKRTGEKVFLECVQDMDHENMFWYRQDPGLGLRLIYFSYDVKMKEKGDIPEGYSVSREKKERFSLILESASTNQTSMYLCATWGALATGELFFGEGSRLTVL.